Detailed here is one T cell receptor (beta chain). The target antigen is unknown. It was 150 to 250 ng DNA, 31,000 or so T cell genomes, that sorted-subset replicate PCRs used. In the original workflow: ImmunoSEQ output held junction-only sequences without quality scores, so filtering differed. The data were produced by immunoSEQ multiplex PCR, yet TCRdb's version contains in-frame clones alone and is incomplete. The V and J calls and clone size are taken from that table; D and trimming were inferred from the DNA. Of under 2,500,000 clones detected, more than 90% appear once; the ten largest clones hold roughly 0.13%. This sample is drawn from a study of shared clonotypes between healthy human individuals. In germline, CDR1 is SGHNT, CDR2 YYREEE (reference sequence). J gave up 2 bases and V 4 bases, and 6 bases lay outside the gene matches. This CDR3 spans 15 amino acids. Study-level results: Several donors showed sharing of around 5% of naive CD4 clonotypes.

Sequenced: naive CD4+ T cells sorted from blood. Subset in this sample: CD45RA+ positively selected. The receptor's source is a man between 18 and 35 years old in good health. V usage is TRBV5-4 and J usage is TRBJ1-5; TRBD1 matches 7 bases. The CDR3 loop reads CASSEGAGGNQPQHF. The CDR3 DNA reads as TGTGCCAGCAGCGAGGGGGCAGGCGGCAATCAGCCCCAGCATTTT.